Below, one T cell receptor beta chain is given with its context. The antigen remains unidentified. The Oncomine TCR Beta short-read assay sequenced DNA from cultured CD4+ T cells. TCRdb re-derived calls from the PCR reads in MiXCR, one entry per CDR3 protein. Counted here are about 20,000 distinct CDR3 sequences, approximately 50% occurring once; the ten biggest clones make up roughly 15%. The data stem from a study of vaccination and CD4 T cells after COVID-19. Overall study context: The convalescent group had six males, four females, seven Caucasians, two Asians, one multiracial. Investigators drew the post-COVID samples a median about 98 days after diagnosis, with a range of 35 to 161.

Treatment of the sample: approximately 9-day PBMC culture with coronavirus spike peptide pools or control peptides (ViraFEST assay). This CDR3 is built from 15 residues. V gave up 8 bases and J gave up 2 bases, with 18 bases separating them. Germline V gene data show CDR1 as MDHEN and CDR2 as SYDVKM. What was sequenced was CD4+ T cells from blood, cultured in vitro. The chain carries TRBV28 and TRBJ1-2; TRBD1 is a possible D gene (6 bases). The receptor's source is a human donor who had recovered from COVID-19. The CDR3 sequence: CASSGGGGANYGYTF. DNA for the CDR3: TGTGCCAGCTCGGGGGGGGGCGGAGCAAACTATGGCTACACCTTC.